The present T cell receptor (beta chain) was sequenced within a study of identical twins. The study's findings and limits: In zero-insertion analyses, partial confounding could arise from invariant MAIT and iNKT cells.

About this clonotype itself: Its antigen is undetermined. A read error may produce the germline difference seen at one junction end.

CDR3 length: 17 amino acids. Germline loops: CDR1 KGHDR, CDR2 SFDVKD. Template switching introduced a universal primer site, and the cDNA bore unique molecular identifiers. Via MiXCR, TCRdb re-called the 5' RACE reads, giving one row per CDR3 protein. The data show about 1.7 million distinct CDR3 sequences, about 32% seen once. The chain is built from TRBV24-1 and TRBJ2-3; 10 bases are shared with TRBD2. The source of this sequence is a newborn girl in good health. Material: cord blood. CDR3 protein: CATSDWSGRATTDTRYF. CDR3 coding DNA: TGTGCCACCAGTGATTGGAGCGGGAGGGCAACCACAGATACGCGGTATTTT.